This paragraph reports one T cell receptor beta chain. No antigen is known for it. The data originate from a study of graft-versus-host responses after intestinal transplantation. Regarding the study as a whole: Marrow from the recipient contained GvH clones, some of which had appeared first in ileum or blood.

V dropped 6 bases and J dropped 6 bases, with 11 bases sitting between them. Germline CDR1 and CDR2: MDHEN and SYDVKM. This CDR3 is 12 amino acids long. Assay used: immunoSEQ multiplex PCR; TCRdb lists only in-frame clones, some missing. The sample comprises over 70,000 clones, around 86% of which are singletons, and roughly 15% rests with the top ten. Sequencing was performed on unstimulated CD8+ T cells sorted from spleen or lymph node cells, taken before intestinal transplant. The receptor was derived from a human donor who received an intestinal transplant. This sequence joins TRBV28 and TRBJ2-5, with a possible D match to TRBD1 (6 bases). The CDR3 DNA is TGTGCCAGCAGCAACAGGGAAAAGACCCAGTACTTC. Translating gives CASSNREKTQYF. Together with reference TRBV28 and TRBJ2-5, the CDR3 gives the full variable domain: DVKVTQSSRYLVKRTGEKVFLECVQDMDHENMFWYRQDPGLGLRLIYFSYDVKMKEKGDIPEGYSVSREKKERFSLILESASTNQTSMYLCASSNREKTQYFGPGTRLLVL.